Listed below are T cell receptor beta chains from one sample, sequenced in a study of blood T cells in healthy people across ages. TCRdb reanalysed the 5' RACE reads using MiXCR and keeps one entry per CDR3 protein. The data show 850,000 or so distinct CDR3 sequences, less than 35% seen once. Sequenced sample: blood. The origin of the receptors is a woman aged 80 or older in good health. CDR3s include the opening cysteine and the closing phenylalanine or tryptophan. The D gene is left open where the match is weak. Expanded clones get a size class; other rows say once, few or many, or leave the size out.

-,TRBV2,TRBJ1-1,-,TGTGCCAGCAGTGAAGCAGCGCGGACCACCTCGGAGGCTTTCTTT,CASSEAARTTSEAFF
many,TRBV6-6,TRBJ1-5,TRBD1,TGTGCCAGCAGCGCGACAGGGGTCCATAGCAATCAGCCCCAGCATTTT,CASSATGVHSNQPQHF
many,TRBV5-1,TRBJ2-7,-,TGCGCCAGCAGCGTTGGCGGGGGACAGGCTTACTCCTACGAGCAGTACTTC,CASSVGGGQAYSYEQYF
many,TRBV9,TRBJ1-2,-,TGTGCCAGCAGCGTTGGGCAGGGGCCTAACTATGGCTACACCTTC,CASSVGQGPNYGYTF
-,TRBV29-1,TRBJ2-1,TRBD2,TGCAGCTCGGGGATGGTAGCGGGGCGGTACAATGAGCAGTTCTTC,CSSGMVAGRYNEQFF
many,TRBV30,TRBJ2-4,-,TGTGCCTGGAGTGTACCCATGCGGGCCCCAACCAAAAACATTCAGTACTTC,CAWSVPMRAPTKNIQYF
many,TRBV20-1,TRBJ2-5,-,TGCAGTCCTAGGGAGGACGAGACCCAGTACTTC,CSPREDETQYF
many,TRBV11-2,TRBJ2-4,-,TGTGCCAGCAGCTTAGGGGGGTCAGCCAAAAACATTCAGTACTTC,CASSLGGSAKNIQYF
many,TRBV27,TRBJ2-3,TRBD2,TGTGCCAGCAAGCCTAGCGGGGGGGCGTCAGATACGCAGTATTTT,CASKPSGGASDTQYF
many,TRBV5-4,TRBJ2-5,-,TGTGCCAGCAGCCCGGACACCAACCAAGAGACCCAGTACTTC,CASSPDTNQETQYF
many,TRBV5-1,TRBJ2-7,TRBD1,TGCGCCAGCAGCTCGCCCCCCCAGGGGGACGGAAACGAGCAGTACTTC,CASSSPPQGDGNEQYF
-,TRBV7-9,TRBJ1-1,TRBD1,TGTGCCAGCAGCGCGACAGGGGTAAGCACTGAAGCTTTCTTT,CASSATGVSTEAFF
-,TRBV7-2,TRBJ2-1,TRBD2,TGTGCCAGCAGCCTCCTAGCGGGGGGGATAAACAATGAGCAGTTCTTC,CASSLLAGGINNEQFF
-,TRBV5-1,TRBJ2-5,TRBD2,TGCGCCAGCAGCCCTGGGGACTATGGAGGCCAAGAGACCCAGTACTTC,CASSPGDYGGQETQYF
few,TRBV2,TRBJ1-2,-,TGTGCCAGCAGCCGTCGAAAGGCAGGCTATGGCTACACCTTC,CASSRRKAGYGYTF
few,TRBV6-1,TRBJ1-6,-,TGTGCCAGCAGCATTGGTCCCCGCGGGGGAAGCTCCTATAATTCACCCCTCCACTTT,CASSIGPRGGSSYNSPLHF
-,TRBV7-2,TRBJ1-4,-,TGTGCCAGCAGCTTAGCGGCCTTAGGAGGCGGAGAAAAACTGTTTTTT,CASSLAALGGGEKLFF
many,TRBV25-1,TRBJ2-7,-,TGTGCCAGCAGTGAAACAGGTTTTTCCGAGCAGTACTTC,CASSETGFSEQYF
many,TRBV20-1,TRBJ2-3,TRBD2,TGCAGTGCTAGAGTGTTTAGAGCGGGGGGCGTTTTTACAGATACGCAGTATTTT,CSARVFRAGGVFTDTQYF
few,TRBV20-1,TRBJ1-1,TRBD1,TGCAGTGCTAGAGTCAGGGGGCCGAACACTGAAGCTTTCTTT,CSARVRGPNTEAFF
few,TRBV18,TRBJ1-6,-,TGTGCCAGCTCACCACGTGGGGGGAATCTCTATAATTCACCCCTCCACTTT,CASSPRGGNLYNSPLHF
-,TRBV7-2,TRBJ2-3,TRBD2,TGTGCCAGCAGCTTAGGGCAGCGGGGAGGAAGAGATACGCAGTATTTT,CASSLGQRGGRDTQYF
many,TRBV7-8,TRBJ1-2,TRBD1,TGTGCCAGCAGCTCCCTGGACAGGGGTAGTGGCTACACCTTC,CASSSLDRGSGYTF
-,TRBV6-1,TRBJ1-4,-,TGTGCCAGCAGCGCTACAGGGTTGGCTAATGAAAAACTGTTTTTT,CASSATGLANEKLFF
few,TRBV6-5,TRBJ2-5,-,TGTGCCAGCAGTTTGGGGGGCGCATGGTGGGAGACCCAGTACTTC,CASSLGGAWWETQYF
many,TRBV7-9,TRBJ1-2,-,TGTGCCAGCAGCTTTGAATCCCACTATGGCTACACCTTC,CASSFESHYGYTF
many,TRBV5-1,TRBJ2-1,-,TGCGCCAGCAGCGAAGCGGTCTTGAACAATGAGCAGTTCTTC,CASSEAVLNNEQFF
few,TRBV3-1,TRBJ1-6,-,TGTGCCAGCAGCCAACGGGGGATCGGTAATTCACCCCTCCACTTT,CASSQRGIGNSPLHF
many,TRBV6-2/TRBV6-3,TRBJ2-1,TRBD2,TGTGCCAGCAGTTTCTCTAGCGGGGGGCGCTACTATGAGCAGTTCTTC,CASSFSSGGRYYEQFF
many,TRBV6-1,TRBJ2-6,-,TGTGCCAGCAAAAAGAGCCAGGGTTTTCACTCTGGGGCCAACGTCCTGACTTTC,CASKKSQGFHSGANVLTF
-,TRBV3-1,TRBJ2-1,TRBD2,TGTGCCAGCAGCCAAGCCACAGCGGGGGGGCTGGGTGAGCAGTTCTTC,CASSQATAGGLGEQFF
few,TRBV20-1,TRBJ1-5,-,TGCAGTGCTAGCCCAACAGGGAGGGGCAATCAGCCCCAGCATTTT,CSASPTGRGNQPQHF
-,TRBV14,TRBJ1-4,-,TGTGCCAGCAGCCGACTAGGGGTAACTAATGAAAAACTGTTTTTT,CASSRLGVTNEKLFF
many,TRBV12-3/TRBV12-4,TRBJ1-1,-,TGTGCCAGCAGTTTTCAGAACAGGGCCTCTGCTTTCTTT,CASSFQNRASAFF
many,TRBV20-1,TRBJ2-3,TRBD2,TGCAGTGCTGGGACTAGCGGAGACAGTTGGGCCACAGATACGCAGTATTTT,CSAGTSGDSWATDTQYF
once,TRBV11-2,TRBJ2-5,TRBD1,TGTGCCAGCAGCTTAGATTGGAGTACAGGGGCGAGAGAGACCCAGTACTTC,CASSLDWSTGARETQYF
few,TRBV28,TRBJ1-2,TRBD1,TGTGCCAGCAGCCCTGACAGGGGTCTCTGGGGCTACACCTTC,CASSPDRGLWGYTF
many,TRBV4-3,TRBJ2-3,-,TGCGCCAGCAGCCAGGGGCACATCCAAACAGATACGCAGTATTTT,CASSQGHIQTDTQYF
many,TRBV3-1,TRBJ2-1,-,TGTGCCAGCAGCGTGGGCCCTGCCCATGAGCAGTTCTTC,CASSVGPAHEQFF
many,TRBV7-2,TRBJ2-1,-,TGTGCCAGCAGCTTAGCGCTGCACAGGGGGGGACTTCTAGGCTCCTACAATGAGCAGTTCTTC,CASSLALHRGGLLGSYNEQFF
many,TRBV25-1,TRBJ2-1,TRBD2,TGTGCCAGCTCCCAGCAGGGCGGGGGGACGGGGAATGAGCAGTTCTTC,CASSQQGGGTGNEQFF